This TCR beta chain was identified in a study of cytomegalovirus exposure and HLA in healthy donors. This clone was seen just once. What it binds is unknown. Study-wide findings and caveats: Most TCR sequences showed up rarely, but some public TCRs showed up in many donors.

Assay used: immunoSEQ multiplex PCR; TCRdb lists only in-frame clones, some missing. This sample has fewer than 200,000 clones, with more than 75% found just once. CDR1 is SGHVS, CDR2 FQNEAQ, per germline. The ends lost 6 bases at V and 3 bases at J; junction bases unmatched: 7. The CDR3 has 15 residues. This TCR came from a man aged 18 to 30 in good health and CMV-seropositive. Specimen: PBMCs. The chain employs TRBV7-8 and TRBJ2-7; 11 bases agree with TRBD2. The CDR3 DNA reads TGTGCCAGCAGTCTGGGGACTAGCGGACACTACGAGCAGTACTTC. Translating it yields CASSLGTSGHYEQYF.